The 32 T cell receptor beta chains below were found in one sample sequenced in a study of blood T cell repertoires in COVID-19. TCRdb keeps only in-frame clones here, not all; method: immunoSEQ multiplex PCR. The repertoire holds 200,000 or so clones, with about 90% as singletons. The sequenced sample was PBMCs or T cells enriched from blood (not recorded which). The receptors were gathered from a man aged 25 to 40 who had recovered from COVID-19.

The sample holds a few counts of this clone. The chain links TRBV7-9 to TRBJ2-2; 7 bases are a match to TRBD2. The CDR3 runs 13 residues. The ends lost 8 bases at V and 4 bases at J; junction bases unmatched: 4. From germline, CDR1 is SEHNR and CDR2 FQNEAQ (reference sequence). The CDR3 DNA is TGTGCCAGCCTCGGGGGGTTCACCGGGGAGCTGTTTTTT. Protein: CASLGGFTGELFF. The whole variable domain, remainder taken from reference TRBV7-9 and TRBJ2-2, is DTGVSQNPRHKITKRGQNVTFRCDPISEHNRLYWYRQTLGQGPEFLTYFQNEAQLEKSRLLSDRFSAERPKGSFSTLEIQRTEQGDSAMYLCASLGGFTGELFFGEGSRLTVL.

This clone was observed once. The chain has TRBV6-2 or TRBV6-3 and TRBJ1-2; tentative D call: TRBD1 (5 bases). The V end was cut by 4 bases, the J end by 0 bases, with 9 bases between. CDR3 length: 14 residues. The germline gives CDR1 MNHEY, CDR2 SVGEGT. The CDR3 DNA follows: TGTGCCAGCAGTTTGGGGGGAGCTAACTATGGCTACACCTTC. It translates to CASSLGGANYGYTF.

This chain joins TRBV27 and TRBJ2-2; D remains unclear. Germline-derived CDR1 and CDR2 are MNHEY and SMNVEV (reference sequence). The CDR3 extends over 14 amino acids. V lost 3 bases, J lost 8 bases, and 13 bases lay in between. DNA for the CDR3: TGTGCCAGCAGTTTTTTAACAGATCAAGGGGAGCTGTTTTTT. Translating it yields CASSFLTDQGELFF.

The CDR3 coding sequence is TGTGCCACCAGTGATCCCAGCGGGGCCCCCTACAATGAGCAGTTCTTC. Its protein product is CATSDPSGAPYNEQFF. The V call is TRBV24-1, the J call TRBJ2-1; 7 positions match TRBD2. This CDR3 contains 16 residues. V trimming: 3 bases; J trimming: 2 bases; junction bases outside the gene matches: 6. Germline assignment: CDR1 KGHDR and CDR2 SFDVKD.

V usage is TRBV18 and J usage is TRBJ1-1, with 7 bases fitting TRBD1. V was clipped by 3 bases and J by 4 bases; unmatched bases: 11. Germline V gene data show CDR1 as KGHSH and CDR2 as LQKENI. This CDR3 region has 16 residues. CDR3 loop: CASSPTLDRRSTEAFF. CDR3 nucleotide sequence: TGTGCCAGCTCACCTACACTGGACAGGCGTAGCACTGAAGCTTTCTTT.

The J gene is TRBJ2-7, the V gene TRBV7-9, with 9 bases identical to TRBD2. The CDR3 sequence is 14 residues long. The germline V gene encodes CDR1 SEHNR and CDR2 FQNEAQ (reference sequence). The junction had 3 bases not matched to a gene; V was cut back by 3 bases and J by 3 bases. The CDR3 loop reads CASSLGLAHYEQYF. As DNA, the CDR3 is TGTGCCAGCAGCTTGGGACTAGCCCACTACGAGCAGTACTTC.

The J gene is TRBJ2-5, the V gene TRBV4-1, with 10 bases that match TRBD2. Losses at the gene ends were 4 bases for V and 5 bases for J; bases not matched to a gene: 16. Per germline, CDR1 MGHRA and CDR2 YSYEKL. The CDR3 has 18 amino acids. The CDR3 sequence: CASSLGLRQAGGPETQYF. DNA of the CDR3: TGCGCCAGCAGCCTCGGTCTCCGGCAAGCGGGAGGGCCTGAGACCCAGTACTTC.

V is TRBV30 and J is TRBJ1-1; D possibly corresponds to TRBD1 (5 bases). With 5 bases removed from V and 6 bases from J, the gap between germline ends came to 7 bases. The germline V gene encodes CDR1 GTSNPN and CDR2 SVGIG (reference sequence). The CDR3 covers 10 residues. The CDR3 coding sequence is TGTGCCTGGGGGGGAGCTGAAGCTTTCTTT. As protein: CAWGGAEAFF.

The V call is TRBV6-1, the J call TRBJ1-2, with TRBD1 as a possible D gene (6 bases). The CDR3 has 16 amino acids. Germline CDR1 reads MNHNS; CDR2 reads SASEGT. V lost 2 bases to trimming and J lost 8 bases, with 21 bases between them. CDR3 protein: CASSEKSGWTDRGYTF. CDR3 nucleotide sequence: TGTGCCAGCAGTGAAAAGAGTGGTTGGACAGACAGAGGCTACACCTTC.

The chain recombines TRBV28 with TRBJ1-1; the match to TRBD1 covers 12 bases. The length of the CDR3 is 16 residues. The V and J ends lost 5 bases and 2 bases, in that order; junction bases with no gene match: 6. Per germline, CDR1 MDHEN and CDR2 SYDVKM. CDR3 DNA sequence: TGTGCCAGCAGTCCCGGGACAGGGGGCCGCAACACTGAAGCTTTCTTT. Translation gives CASSPGTGGRNTEAFF.

The CDR3 spells CASSLPLGTAAGEKLFF. DNA of the CDR3: TGTGCCAGCAGTCTACCCCTCGGGACAGCTGCCGGGGAAAAACTGTTTTTT. The V gene is TRBV28, the J gene TRBJ1-4; 7 bases line up with TRBD1. The CDR3 is 17 residues long. Germline V gene lookup returns CDR1 MDHEN and CDR2 SYDVKM. The V and J ends lost 5 bases and 8 bases, in that order; junction bases with no gene match: 17.

This clone occurred a few times. The gene calls are TRBV5-4 and TRBJ2-1, with TRBD1 identical over 9 bases. Germline loops: CDR1 SGHNT, CDR2 YYREEE (reference sequence). This CDR3 has 14 amino acids. Trimming cost V 1 base and J 7 bases; bases outside gene matches: 3. Written as DNA, the CDR3 is TGTGCCAGCAGCTTGACAGGGGGCGTAAATGAGCAGTTCTTC. This encodes CASSLTGGVNEQFF.

The chain combines TRBV27 with TRBJ2-5, with D perhaps TRBD2 (6 bases). Germline CDR1 is MNHEY and CDR2 is SMNVEV (reference sequence). The CDR3 consists of 13 residues. Trimming took off 5 bases at V and 0 bases at J, with 7 bases between the two ends. CDR3 sequence (DNA): TGTGCCAGCAGTAGCGGGTACCAAGAGACCCAGTACTTC. This translates into CASSSGYQETQYF.

This chain connects TRBV28 to TRBJ1-5; 8 positions match TRBD1. CDR3 length: 15 amino acids. The ends lost 5 bases at V and 4 bases at J; junction bases unmatched: 7. The germline CDR1 and CDR2 sequences are MDHEN and SYDVKM. CDR3 coding DNA: TGTGCCAGCAGTCTACCGGACAGGGAGAATCAGCCCCAGCATTTT. Translated: CASSLPDRENQPQHF.

The rearrangement links TRBV6-5 to TRBJ2-1; tentative D call: TRBD1 (5 bases). Trimming removed 7 bases at V and 8 bases at J, with 15 bases between. CDR1 and CDR2 (germline): MNHEY, SVGAGI. This CDR3 is built from 13 residues. The CDR3 DNA follows: TGTGCCAGCACCTTAACAGGCGGCGATGAGCAGTTCTTC. Protein product: CASTLTGGDEQFF.

This rearrangement joins TRBV28 to TRBJ2-3; D call uncertain. The CDR3 length is 15 residues. V was cut by 5 bases and J by 4 bases, with 16 bases left in between. Germline V gene lookup returns CDR1 MDHEN and CDR2 SYDVKM. The DNA of the CDR3 is TGTGCCAGCAGTCCCCGCCTTACATATGCAGATACGCAGTATTTT. As protein: CASSPRLTYADTQYF.

V is TRBV5-1 and J is TRBJ2-1; D ambiguous. There are 15 residues in the CDR3. Germline-derived CDR1 and CDR2 are SGHRS and YFSETQ. Trimming cost V 4 bases and J 0 bases, with 11 bases left between them. The CDR3 DNA is TGCGCCAGCAGCCTAAGCCCGAGCTCCTACAATGAGCAGTTCTTC. It encodes CASSLSPSSYNEQFF.

V is TRBV10-3 and J is TRBJ1-6; weak D call: TRBD1 (6 bases). The germline gives CDR1 ENHRY, CDR2 SYGVKD. V was clipped by 6 bases and J by 7 bases, with 13 bases between them. This CDR3 is built from 14 residues. CDR3 residues: CAISEQGGNSPLHF. The DNA of the CDR3 is TGTGCCATCAGCGAACAGGGTGGGAATTCACCCCTCCACTTT.

The genes are TRBV6-5 and TRBJ1-1; D is unclear. In germline, CDR1 is MNHEY, CDR2 SVGAGI. V lost 6 bases to trimming and J lost 6 bases, with 14 bases between them. CDR3 length: 13 residues. The CDR3 DNA reads TGTGCCAGCAGAGTCCAGGAGGGCGCTGAAGCTTTCTTT. Its protein is CASRVQEGAEAFF.

The V call is TRBV5-1, the J call TRBJ1-1, with 8 bases aligning to TRBD1. The V segment lost 3 bases and the J segment 5 bases; nucleotides outside the gene matches: 9. Per germline, CDR1 SGHRS and CDR2 YFSETQ. CDR3 length: 15 amino acids. CDR3 DNA sequence: TGCGCCAGCAGCTCCAGACAGGGGTTGGATACTGAAGCTTTCTTT. This codes for CASSSRQGLDTEAFF.

The chain combines TRBV6-5 with TRBJ1-2; 9 bases are a match to TRBD1. This CDR3 has 15 residues. After removal of 0 bases from V and 6 bases from J, the junction contained 5 bases not matched to a gene. From germline, CDR1 is MNHEY and CDR2 SVGAGI. The CDR3 DNA reads as TGTGCCAGCAGTTACTCAGGTGGGACAGGGAATGGCTACACCTTC. Protein: CASSYSGGTGNGYTF.

The genes are TRBV19 and TRBJ1-1; D not certain. Germline assignment: CDR1 LNHDA and CDR2 SQIVND (reference sequence). The CDR3 length is 14 residues. V lost 1 base and J 1 base, leaving 7 bases between the germline ends. The CDR3 DNA is TGTGCCAGTAGTATAGGTCGGGAGAACACTGAAGCTTTCTTT. This translates into CASSIGRENTEAFF. Variable domain in full (rest from reference TRBV19 and TRBJ1-1): DGGITQSPKYLFRKEGQNVTLSCEQNLNHDAMYWYRQDPGQGLRLIYYSQIVNDFQKGDIAEGYSVSREKKESFPLTVTSAQKNPTAFYLCASSIGRENTEAFFGQGTRLTVV.

This chain connects TRBV19 to TRBJ1-4; D remains ambiguous. CDR1 and CDR2 (germline): LNHDA, SQIVND (reference sequence). Trimming pared 7 bases from V and 0 bases from J, leaving 9 bases between. The CDR3 spans 14 residues. The CDR3 DNA reads TGTGCCAGTATGAGGCGGGCAACTAATGAAAAACTGTTTTTT. Protein sequence: CASMRRATNEKLFF.

CDR3 protein: CASSLTREQYF. CDR3 in DNA: TGTGCCAGCAGCTTGACCAGGGAGCAGTACTTC. The gene calls are TRBV5-6 and TRBJ2-7; D ambiguous. Germline values: CDR1 SGHDT, CDR2 YYEEEE. V was clipped by 1 base and J by 7 bases, with 6 bases between them. The CDR3 runs 11 residues.

The rearrangement joins TRBV1 to TRBJ2-7; TRBD2 is the table's D call and was not checked against the DNA. TRBV1 is marked as a pseudogene. The CDR3 runs to 12 residues. CDR3 protein: CTSSLLVYEQYF. In DNA, the CDR3 is TGCACCAGCAGCTTACTGGTGTACGAGCAGTACTTC.

In its sample, this clone was seen a few times. The gene calls are TRBV2 and TRBJ2-1, with a possible D match to TRBD2 (5 bases). The CDR3 length is 15 residues. Trimming left V 3 bases short and J 8 bases short, with 17 bases between. Germline values: CDR1 SNHLY, CDR2 FYNNEI. The CDR3: CASSEEASSYDEQFF. CDR3 bases: TGTGCCAGCAGTGAGGAGGCTAGCTCGTACGATGAGCAGTTCTTC.

The chain is built from TRBV9 and TRBJ1-6, with 7 bases fitting TRBD1. CDR1 SGDLS and CDR2 YYNGEE come from the germline V gene. Unmatched junction bases numbered 8, after V lost 8 bases and J lost 0 bases. This CDR3 contains 16 residues. CDR3 nucleotides: TGTGCCAGTAAGACAGGGCCAAGCTCCTATAATTCACCCCTCCACTTT. Its translation is CASKTGPSSYNSPLHF.

This chain joins TRBV4-3 and TRBJ2-3, with 12 bases lining up with TRBD2. CDR1 and CDR2 from the germline V gene are LGHNA and YSLEER. CDR3 length equals 16 residues. V gave up 4 bases and J gave up 0 bases; unmatched junction bases: 2. CDR3 DNA: TGCGCCAGCAGCCCGACTAGCGGGGGAAGCACAGATACGCAGTATTTT. It encodes CASSPTSGGSTDTQYF.

The chain links TRBV27 to TRBJ1-2; no reliable D call. V lost 1 base and J 1 base, leaving 4 bases between the germline ends. The CDR3 runs to 13 residues. Germline V gene lookup returns CDR1 MNHEY and CDR2 SMNVEV (reference sequence). CDR3: CASSLFHNYGYTF. DNA of the CDR3: TGTGCCAGCAGTTTATTCCATAACTATGGCTACACCTTC.

The rearrangement links TRBV27 to TRBJ1-5; D possibly corresponds to TRBD1 (6 bases). V shed 9 bases and J shed 6 bases, with 12 bases lying between them. In germline, CDR1 is MNHEY, CDR2 SMNVEV (reference sequence). CDR3 length: 12 residues. CDR3 sequence: CASKRGGQPQHF. CDR3 DNA: TGTGCCAGTAAAAGGGGGGGTCAGCCCCAGCATTTT.

The CDR3 coding sequence is TGTGCCAGCAGTTTGGACAGCGAATTCTATGGCTACACCTTC. Translated, it gives CASSLDSEFYGYTF. V and J are TRBV28 and TRBJ1-2; D is perhaps TRBD1 (6 bases). In germline, CDR1 is MDHEN, CDR2 SYDVKM. This CDR3 spans 14 amino acids. V lost 3 bases, J lost 4 bases, and 12 bases lay in between.

The chain has TRBV27 and TRBJ1-5; 7 bases map to TRBD1. The CDR3 extends over 14 amino acids. Losses at the gene ends were 6 bases for V and 7 bases for J; bases not matched to a gene: 9. In germline, CDR1 is MNHEY, CDR2 SMNVEV (reference sequence). CDR3 protein: CASSGGGRDQPQHF. The CDR3 nucleotides are TGTGCCAGCAGCGGAGGGGGCCGGGACCAGCCCCAGCATTTT.